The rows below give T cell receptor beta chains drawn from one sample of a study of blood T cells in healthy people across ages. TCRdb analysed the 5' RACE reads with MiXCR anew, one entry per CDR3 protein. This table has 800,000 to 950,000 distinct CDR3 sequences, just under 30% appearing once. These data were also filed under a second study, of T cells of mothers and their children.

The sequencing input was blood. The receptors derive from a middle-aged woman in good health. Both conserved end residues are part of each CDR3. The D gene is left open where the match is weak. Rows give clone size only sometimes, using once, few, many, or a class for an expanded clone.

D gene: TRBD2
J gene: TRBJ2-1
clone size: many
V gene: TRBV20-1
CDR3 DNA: TGCAGTGCTAGAGGGCCTAGCGGAACCTACAATGAGCAGTTCTTC
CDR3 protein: CSARGPSGTYNEQFF

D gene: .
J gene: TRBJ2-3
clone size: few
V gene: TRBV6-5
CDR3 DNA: TGTGCCAGCAGTTCCAAGTTATGGCGCACAGATACGCAGTATTTT
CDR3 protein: CASSSKLWRTDTQYF

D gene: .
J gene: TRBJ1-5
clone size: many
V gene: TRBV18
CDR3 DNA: TGTGCCAGCTCACCTCCGGGGGCTAGCAATCAGCCCCAGCATTTT
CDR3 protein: CASSPPGASNQPQHF

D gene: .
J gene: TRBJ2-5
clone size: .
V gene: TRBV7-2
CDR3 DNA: TGTGCCAGCAATCGGGGGCCAGCAGAAGAGACCCAGTACTTC
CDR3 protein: CASNRGPAEETQYF

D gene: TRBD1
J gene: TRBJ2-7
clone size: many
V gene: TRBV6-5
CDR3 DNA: TGTGCCAGCAGTCCTAGACCCTCCGGGACAGGGAAAACCTACGAGCAGTACTTC
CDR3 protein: CASSPRPSGTGKTYEQYF

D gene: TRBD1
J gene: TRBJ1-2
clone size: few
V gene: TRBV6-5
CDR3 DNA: TGTGCCAGCAGTCGGAACAGGGGTTCCTATGGCTACACCTTC
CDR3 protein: CASSRNRGSYGYTF

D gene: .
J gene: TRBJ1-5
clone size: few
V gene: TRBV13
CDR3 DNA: TGTGCCAGCAGCTTTTCCCTGACGGGCAATCAGCCCCAGCATTTT
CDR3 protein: CASSFSLTGNQPQHF

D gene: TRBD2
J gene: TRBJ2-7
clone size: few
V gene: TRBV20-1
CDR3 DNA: TGCAGTGCTAGAGTCACGGGGGGTACCTACGAGCAGTACTTC
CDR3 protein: CSARVTGGTYEQYF

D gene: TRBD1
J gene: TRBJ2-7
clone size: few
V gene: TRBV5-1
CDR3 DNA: TGCGCCAGCAGCGTTCGACAGGGGTCAAGCCACGAGCAGTACTTC
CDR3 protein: CASSVRQGSSHEQYF

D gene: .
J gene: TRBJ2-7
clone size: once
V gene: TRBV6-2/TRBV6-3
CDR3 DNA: TGTGCCAGCAGTTACCGACTCACCTCCTACGAGCAGTACTTC
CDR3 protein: CASSYRLTSYEQYF

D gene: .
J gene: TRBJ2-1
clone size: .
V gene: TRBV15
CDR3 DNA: TGTGCCACCAGCAGAGATCTCATGGCGGTTAACAATGAGCAGTTCTTC
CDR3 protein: CATSRDLMAVNNEQFF

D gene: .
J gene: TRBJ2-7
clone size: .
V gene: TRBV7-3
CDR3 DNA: TGTGCCAGCAGCTTGGGGGTCGTCGAGCAGTACTTC
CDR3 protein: CASSLGVVEQYF

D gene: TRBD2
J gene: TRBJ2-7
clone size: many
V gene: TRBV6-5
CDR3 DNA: TGTGCCAGCAGTAGCACCGCGGGGGTCGTAGGCTCCTACGAGCAGTACTTC
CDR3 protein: CASSSTAGVVGSYEQYF

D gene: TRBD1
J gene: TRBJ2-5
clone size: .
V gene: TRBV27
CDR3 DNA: TGTGCCAGCGGAACAAACAGGGGAGAGACCCAGTACTTC
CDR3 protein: CASGTNRGETQYF

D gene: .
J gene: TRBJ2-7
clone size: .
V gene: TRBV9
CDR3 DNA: TGTGCCAGCAGCCCCGACCCTGACAGTCACGAGCAGTACTTC
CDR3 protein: CASSPDPDSHEQYF

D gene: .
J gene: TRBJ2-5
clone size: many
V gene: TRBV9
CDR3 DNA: TGTGCCAGCAGCGTAGGGGCGGCCATCGTTGAGACCCAGTACTTC
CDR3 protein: CASSVGAAIVETQYF

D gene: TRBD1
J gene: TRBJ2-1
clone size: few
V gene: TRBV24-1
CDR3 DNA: TGTGCCACCAGTGGAACCGGGACAGCGCTCTACAATGAGCAGTTCTTC
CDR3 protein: CATSGTGTALYNEQFF

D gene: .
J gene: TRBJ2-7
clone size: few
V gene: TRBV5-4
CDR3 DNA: TGTGCCAGCAGCTTGGAAGGGGGGCAGGGGAGGTTCTCCTACGAGCAGTACTTC
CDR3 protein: CASSLEGGQGRFSYEQYF

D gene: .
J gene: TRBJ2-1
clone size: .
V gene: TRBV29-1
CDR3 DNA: TGCAGCGTTGATGGGGTAAGGGTCCTATCGTACAATGAGCAGTTCTTC
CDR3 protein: CSVDGVRVLSYNEQFF

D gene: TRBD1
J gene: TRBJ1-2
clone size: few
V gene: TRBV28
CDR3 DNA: TGTGCCAGCACCATAGGACAGGGAGGCTATGGCTACACCTTC
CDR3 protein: CASTIGQGGYGYTF

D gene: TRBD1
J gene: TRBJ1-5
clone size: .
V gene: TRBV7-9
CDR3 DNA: TGTGCCAGCAGCTTAGAGGACGGGCAGGGGGGTCAGCCCCAGCATTTT
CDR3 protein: CASSLEDGQGGQPQHF

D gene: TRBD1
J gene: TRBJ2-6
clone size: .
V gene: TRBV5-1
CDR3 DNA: TGCGCCAGCAGCCCCGACAGGGCGAGGGCCAACGCCCTGACTTTC
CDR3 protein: CASSPDRARANALTF

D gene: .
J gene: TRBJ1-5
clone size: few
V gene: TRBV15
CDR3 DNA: TGTGCCACCAGCAGATGGGGAGGCAATCAGCCCCAGCATTTT
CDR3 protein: CATSRWGGNQPQHF

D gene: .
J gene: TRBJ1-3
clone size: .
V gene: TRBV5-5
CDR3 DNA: TGTGCCAGCAGCTTCGTGGGTGCCGATGGAAACACCATATATTTT
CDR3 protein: CASSFVGADGNTIYF

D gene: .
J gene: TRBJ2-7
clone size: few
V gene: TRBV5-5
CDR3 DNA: TGTGCCAGCAGCTTTATCTCGTACGGTAGCTCCTACAATGAGCAGTACTTC
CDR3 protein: CASSFISYGSSYNEQYF

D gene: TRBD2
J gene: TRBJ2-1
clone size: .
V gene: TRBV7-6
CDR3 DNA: TGTGCCAGCAGCCCCTCCGGGACTAGCTCATACAATGAGCAGTTCTTC
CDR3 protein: CASSPSGTSSYNEQFF

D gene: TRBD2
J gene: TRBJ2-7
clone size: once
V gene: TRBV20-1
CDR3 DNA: TGCAGTGCTAGAGGGCTAGCGGAAAACTACGAGCAGTACTTC
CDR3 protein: CSARGLAENYEQYF

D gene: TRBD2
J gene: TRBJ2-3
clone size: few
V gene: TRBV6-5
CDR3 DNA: TGTGCCAGCAGTTACGCCGGGGGGGCCGGCACAGATATGCAGTATTTT
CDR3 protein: CASSYAGGAGTDMQYF

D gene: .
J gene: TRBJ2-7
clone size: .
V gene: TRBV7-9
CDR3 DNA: TGTGCCAGCAGCTCACTGGAACGGACCTACAAGCAGTACTTC
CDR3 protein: CASSSLERTYKQYF

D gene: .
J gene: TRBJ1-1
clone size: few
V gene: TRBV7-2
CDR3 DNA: TGTGCCAGCAGCTTAGTCGGCATTGGGGTAACTGAAGCTTTCTTT
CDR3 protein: CASSLVGIGVTEAFF

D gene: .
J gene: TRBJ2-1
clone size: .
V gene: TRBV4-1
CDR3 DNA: TGCGCCAGCAGCCAAGATTATGAGGGGGGGTACAATGAGCAGTTCTTC
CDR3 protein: CASSQDYEGGYNEQFF

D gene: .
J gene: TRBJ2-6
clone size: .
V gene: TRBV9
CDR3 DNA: TGTGTCAGCAGCGTAGGGCAGGGTTCAGGGGCCAACGTCCTGACTTTC
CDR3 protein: CVSSVGQGSGANVLTF